The next 9 T cell receptor beta chains were all read from a single sample in a study of T cell responses to AZD1222 COVID-19 vaccine. Measured with immunoSEQ multiplex PCR; TCRdb has only the in-frame clones, and not every one. The sample has more than 120,000 clones, roughly 90% seen once. The material was peripheral blood, obtained 28 days after the second AZD1222 dose. These receptors came from an adult who received the AZD1222 COVID-19 vaccine.

The rearrangement uses TRBV5-3 and TRBJ1-4; D gene unclear. TRBV5-3 is an ORF for which the function is uncertain. The V end was cut by 5 bases, the J end by 7 bases, with 18 bases between. The CDR3 loop spans 15 amino acids. CDR3 sequence reads: CARSTEGPGGEKLFF. In nucleotides, the CDR3 is TGTGCCAGAAGTACCGAGGGCCCCGGCGGTGAAAAACTGTTTTTT.

The chain has TRBV4-3 and TRBJ2-7, with 10 bases identical to TRBD1. With V trimmed by 0 bases and J by 3 bases, 8 bases remained unmatched. The CDR3 spans 17 residues. Germline V gives CDR1 LGHNA, CDR2 YSLEER. The CDR3 bases are TGCGCCAGCAGCCAAGACACCGGGACAGGGGAAATCTACGAGCAGTACTTC. It specifies CASSQDTGTGEIYEQYF.

The chain joins TRBV7-2 to TRBJ1-1; 8 nucleotides match TRBD1. Per germline, CDR1 SGHTA and CDR2 FQGNSA. The CDR3 is 13 amino acids. V was pared by 4 bases and J by 5 bases, with 3 bases of the junction left unmatched. The CDR3 nucleotides read TGTGCCAGCAGCTATCGACAGGGGACTGAAGCTTTCTTT. It yields the protein CASSYRQGTEAFF.

The chain joins TRBV7-9 to TRBJ2-7, with D possibly matching TRBD1 (5 bases). Germline loops: CDR1 SEHNR, CDR2 FQNEAQ (reference sequence). V was clipped by 4 bases and J by 3 bases, with 10 bases between them. This CDR3 comprises 13 residues. The CDR3 spells CASSSQGIYEQYF. DNA of the CDR3: TGTGCCAGCAGCTCCCAGGGTATCTACGAGCAGTACTTC.

This clone was observed a single time. The chain carries TRBV2 and TRBJ2-7; D ambiguous. V lost 6 bases to trimming and J lost 3 bases, with 12 bases between them. The CDR3 is made up of 13 amino acids. The germline CDR1 and CDR2 sequences are SNHLY and FYNNEI. The CDR3 loop reads CASSWSLDYEQYV. CDR3 in DNA: TGTGCCAGCAGCTGGTCCCTGGACTACGAGCAGTACGTC.

This clone was seen just once. CDR3: CASSPVQKISAGTGKGYEQYF. DNA of the CDR3: TGTGCCAGTAGCCCGGTACAAAAAATCTCCGCCGGGACAGGGAAGGGCTACGAGCAGTACTTC. The J gene is TRBJ2-7, the V gene TRBV19; 9 bases map to TRBD1. The CDR3 spans 21 residues. The germline V gene encodes CDR1 LNHDA and CDR2 SQIVND (reference sequence). Unmatched junction bases numbered 27, after V lost 6 bases and J lost 3 bases.

The chain employs TRBV5-3 and TRBJ2-7; 8 bases are shared with TRBD1. TRBV5-3 is an ORF, with its function uncertain. The CDR3 runs to 17 residues. V lost 1 base to trimming and J lost 6 bases; unmatched junction nucleotides: 15. CDR3 sequence reads: CARSLPCQGALGSEQYV. For the CDR3, the DNA is TGTGCCAGAAGCTTGCCATGCCAGGGGGCTCTCGGCTCCGAGCAGTACGTC.

The CDR3 nucleotides read TGCGCCAGCAGCTTAAAGCCCGGGGACAGGCTGGAAAAACTGTTTTTT. Protein: CASSLKPGDRLEKLFF. The chain couples TRBV5-1 to TRBJ1-4, with 8 bases lining up with TRBD1. The V gene end was trimmed by 2 bases and the J gene end by 8 bases; junction bases not matched to a gene: 11. The CDR3 sequence is 16 residues long. Germline V gene lookup returns CDR1 SGHRS and CDR2 YFSETQ.

V gene TRBV7-3 combines with J gene TRBJ2-1; 8 bases fit TRBD2. In germline, CDR1 is SGHTA, CDR2 FQGTGA. After removal of 4 bases from V and 0 bases from J, the junction contained 2 bases not matched to a gene. The CDR3 totals 15 residues. Written as DNA, the CDR3 is TGTGCCAGCAGCTCAAGCGGGGGCTCCTACAATGAGCAGTTCTTC. The encoded protein is CASSSSGGSYNEQFF.